This T cell receptor (beta chain) was obtained from a study of blood T cell repertoires in COVID-19. Study background: Material from acute and convalescent COVID-19 was sourced from the United States, Italy and Spain.

The CDR3 totals 14 residues. Looked up from germline, CDR1 is KGHSH and CDR2 is LQKENI. Deletions cut 3 bases from V and 4 bases from J, with 12 bases between. Profiling relied on immunoSEQ multiplex PCR, and the TCRdb table lists in-frame clones only, not all of them. Found here are more than 55,000 clones, more than 60% of them singletons; the top ten hold about 15%. The clonotype originates from a woman between 70 and 85 years old with acute or convalescent COVID-19. Input material: peripheral blood. V gene TRBV18 combines with J gene TRBJ1-1; D gene ambiguous. CDR3 in amino acids: CASSPYDEVTEAFF. CDR3 DNA: TGTGCCAGCTCACCCTATGATGAAGTCACTGAAGCTTTCTTT.